This is a list of T cell receptor beta chains from one sample in a study of early T cells in non-severe SARS-CoV-2 infection. TCRdb reanalysed the 5' RACE reads using MiXCR and keeps one entry per CDR3 protein. The table includes 40,000 to 55,000 distinct CDR3 sequences, around 6.8% detected once. Sample: whole blood. The receptors were sampled from an adult who was a healthcare worker with PCR-confirmed SARS-CoV-2 infection or an uninfected control (not recorded which). Each CDR3 is given with its conserved first and last residue. The order of the fields is clone size, D gene, V gene, J gene, CDR3 DNA, CDR3 protein. D genes are given only for firm matches. Size values are once, few and many counts, or a class for expanded clones, and some rows have none.

many	.	TRBV10-2	TRBJ2-3	TGCGCCAGCAGTGAGCTAGTTCGAGATACGCAGTATTTT	CASSELVRDTQYF
few	.	TRBV14	TRBJ2-3	TGTGCCAGCAGTCGACTCGCAGATACGCAGTATTTT	CASSRLADTQYF
.	TRBD1	TRBV7-2	TRBJ2-7	TGTGCCAGCAGCTTCATCGAGAGGACAGGGAGCTCCTACGAGCAGTACTTC	CASSFIERTGSSYEQYF
.	.	TRBV28	TRBJ1-2	TGTGCCAGCAGCTCCCCGGGACAACCCCGTGGCTACACCTTC	CASSSPGQPRGYTF
few	.	TRBV29-1	TRBJ2-3	TGCAGCGTTGTTCGACAGCCATCTTTCACAGATACGCAGTATTTT	CSVVRQPSFTDTQYF
few	.	TRBV27	TRBJ2-2	TGTGCCAGCAGTTTACGGGACGGGGAGCTGTTTTTT	CASSLRDGELFF
many	TRBD1	TRBV12-3/TRBV12-4	TRBJ2-7	TGTGCCAGCAGCTATAGGGACAGAAACTACGAGCAGTACTTC	CASSYRDRNYEQYF
many	TRBD1	TRBV27	TRBJ2-7	TGTGCCAGCAGGAAGATGACAGGGCCCGAGCAGTACTTC	CASRKMTGPEQYF
many	.	TRBV7-2	TRBJ1-4	TGTGCCAGCAGCCCAGGCCAGGTTAATGAAAAACTGTTTTTT	CASSPGQVNEKLFF
.	TRBD2	TRBV12-3/TRBV12-4	TRBJ2-7	TGTGCCAGCACCGTTAGCGGGGTCACCGTTTACGAGCAGTACTTC	CASTVSGVTVYEQYF
.	.	TRBV6-4	TRBJ1-2	TGTGCCAGCAGTGACTCTTGGGGGAACTATGGCTACACCTTC	CASSDSWGNYGYTF
.	.	TRBV30	TRBJ2-3	TGTGCCTGGAGTATGGAAAGCACAGATACGCAGTATTTT	CAWSMESTDTQYF
.	.	TRBV21-1	TRBJ1-5	TGTGCCAGCAGCACTCTGGGGAATCAGCCCCAGCATTTT	CASSTLGNQPQHF
few	.	TRBV29-1	TRBJ1-6	TGCAGCGTGCTATTGGAAAAGGGGTCACCCCTCCACTTT	CSVLLEKGSPLHF
.	TRBD1	TRBV7-9	TRBJ1-4	TGTGCCTCAGGACAGGGGCGAACTAATGAAAAACTGTTTTTT	CASGQGRTNEKLFF
many	.	TRBV7-3	TRBJ1-1	TGTGCCAGCAGCTTAGACATAACGGGGGCAGCTTTCTTT	CASSLDITGAAFF
many	TRBD1	TRBV10-3	TRBJ1-1	TGTGCCTCCACGGAAGGTCGGACAGGGGGTAGAAACATGAACACTGAAGCTTTCTTT	CASTEGRTGGRNMNTEAFF
many	TRBD1	TRBV7-2	TRBJ1-1	TGTGCCAGCACCCCAACGACAGGGCTTGAAGCTTTCTTT	CASTPTTGLEAFF
few	.	TRBV28	TRBJ2-5	TGTGCCAGCAGTTTAGTGGTAGCCCCTGTGGGGGAGACCCAGTACTTC	CASSLVVAPVGETQYF
few	TRBD2	TRBV4-2	TRBJ2-7	TGTGCCAGCAGCCAAGATACCAGCGGGGGCCAATACTACGAGCAGTACTTC	CASSQDTSGGQYYEQYF
many	TRBD1	TRBV2	TRBJ1-2	TGTGCCAGCAGTGAAGCACAGGGGAAGGGTAACTATGGCTACACCTTC	CASSEAQGKGNYGYTF
many	.	TRBV29-1	TRBJ2-2	TGCAGCGTTGGTAGGACACGGGGCACCGGGGAGCTGTTTTTT	CSVGRTRGTGELFF
few	.	TRBV28	TRBJ2-3	TGTGCCAGCAGCCGGCCCCGGGACGGCACAGATACGCAGTATTTT	CASSRPRDGTDTQYF
many	TRBD1	TRBV7-8	TRBJ1-6	TGTGCCAGCAGCTTGGACAGGGCCCATAATTCACCCCTCCACTTT	CASSLDRAHNSPLHF
.	.	TRBV29-1	TRBJ1-2	TGCAGCGCCCGAAGACCTGGAAGCTATGGCTACACCTTC	CSARRPGSYGYTF
many	TRBD2	TRBV28	TRBJ2-5	TGTGCCAGCAGTCCTTTAGCGGGGGGGTACCAAGAGACCCAGTACTTC	CASSPLAGGYQETQYF
few	TRBD1	TRBV7-9	TRBJ1-1	TGTGCCAGCAGCTTTGACAGGGCGACTGAAGCTTTCTTT	CASSFDRATEAFF
.	.	TRBV7-2	TRBJ2-5	TGTGCCAGCAGCTACAGGCAGGAAGAGACCCAGTACTTC	CASSYRQEETQYF
many	.	TRBV27	TRBJ2-3	TGTGCCAGCAGTTTACGGGGGTATGGTGCAGATACGCAGTATTTT	CASSLRGYGADTQYF
.	TRBD1	TRBV20-1	TRBJ2-1	TGCAGTGCTAGTTCCGGGACAGGAGGCTACAATGAGCAGTTCTTC	CSASSGTGGYNEQFF
many	.	TRBV5-4	TRBJ2-1	TGTGCCAGCAGCTTGGACAGATCCTACAATGAGCAGTTCTTC	CASSLDRSYNEQFF
medium-sized	.	TRBV28	TRBJ1-5	TGTGCCAGCATTGAGGGTCCGCCCCAGCATTTT	CASIEGPPQHF
.	TRBD2	TRBV11-1	TRBJ2-3	TGTGCCAGCAGCTTAATTGTGGGGGGGACGAGCACAGATACGCAGTATTTT	CASSLIVGGTSTDTQYF
.	TRBD1	TRBV20-1	TRBJ2-7	TGCAGTTCGGGACAGGGAGACCGCGAGCAGTACTTC	CSSGQGDREQYF
many	.	TRBV20-1	TRBJ1-1	TGCAGTGCTAGACTGTCAGGGCAGAACACTGAAGCTTTCTTT	CSARLSGQNTEAFF
many	.	TRBV7-4	TRBJ2-7	TGTGCCAGCAGCTTATCGGTGACGGGGCCACAGGGTCGTAGGGAGCAGTACTTC	CASSLSVTGPQGRREQYF
few	.	TRBV5-5	TRBJ2-1	TGTGCCAGCGGCCCGGACCCTTTTGGGGAGCAGTTCTTC	CASGPDPFGEQFF
few	TRBD1	TRBV30	TRBJ1-6	TGTGCCTGGAGTTGGCGGGACAGGGGAGGGTCACCCCTCCACTTT	CAWSWRDRGGSPLHF
many	.	TRBV6-6	TRBJ2-3	TGTGCCAGCAGTAACCCCAGGGGGGCAGGGGCAGATACGCAGTATTTT	CASSNPRGAGADTQYF
few	TRBD2	TRBV5-1	TRBJ2-3	TGCGCCAGCAGCTTTCAAGGCGGGGGGGCTGATACGCAGTATTTT	CASSFQGGGADTQYF
.	TRBD2	TRBV7-9	TRBJ2-7	TGTGCCAGCAGCCCGGGACTAGCGGTGGAGGAGCAGTACTTC	CASSPGLAVEEQYF
many	.	TRBV7-9	TRBJ1-5	TGTGCCAGCAGCTCAGTAGACAGCGACAATCAGCCCCAGCATTTT	CASSSVDSDNQPQHF
many	.	TRBV25-1	TRBJ1-4	TGTGCCAGCAGTCTATTAAACGGGCTTGCTAATGAAAAACTGTTTTTT	CASSLLNGLANEKLFF
many	.	TRBV27	TRBJ1-6	TGTGCCAGCAGCACAATCACAGCTTCACCCCTCCACTTT	CASSTITASPLHF
.	.	TRBV6-6	TRBJ2-7	TGTGCCAGCAGCCCCCCGGGGAGCAGAAGGCAGTACTTC	CASSPPGSRRQYF
many	.	TRBV5-6	TRBJ1-2	TGTGCCAGCAGCTTCCCCCCACCTTATAACTATGGCTACACCTTC	CASSFPPPYNYGYTF
many	.	TRBV7-3	TRBJ1-1	TGTGCCAGCAGCCAAGACCCTTCCCGGGAAGCTTTCTTT	CASSQDPSREAFF
.	.	TRBV7-8	TRBJ2-3	TGTGCCAGCAGCTTGATTTCCAACACAGATACGCAGTATTTT	CASSLISNTDTQYF
few	.	TRBV6-2/TRBV6-3	TRBJ1-1	TGTGCCAGCAGTTGGGGACACCGGACTGAAGCTTTCTTT	CASSWGHRTEAFF
many	TRBD1	TRBV28	TRBJ2-7	TGTGCCAGCAGCCTGATAGGGACAGGGCCCTACGAGCAGTACTTC	CASSLIGTGPYEQYF
many	.	TRBV19	TRBJ2-3	TGTGCCAGTAGTATAAGCTTTCGACATTTTGCAGATACGCAGTATTTT	CASSISFRHFADTQYF
.	.	TRBV20-1	TRBJ1-2	TGCAGTGCTAGACAGGGTCTAAACTATGGCTACACCTTC	CSARQGLNYGYTF
few	TRBD2	TRBV2	TRBJ2-3	TGTGCCAGCAGCCCCGGGACTAGCGGTGATACGCAGTATTTT	CASSPGTSGDTQYF
many	.	TRBV28	TRBJ2-1	TGTGCCAGCAGTGATGGGGGGGCAATGAGTAATGAGCAGTTCTTC	CASSDGGAMSNEQFF